This entry features one TCR beta chain sequence. CDR1 KGHSH and CDR2 LQKENI come from the germline V gene. The CDR3 consists of 15 residues. V was cut by 0 bases and J by 8 bases, with 14 bases left in between. The source of the sample is a study of radiotherapy plus CTLA-4 blockade in lung cancer. About the research overall: Patients showed objective responses in 15% to 20% of cases, and disease control was achieved by 30% to 35%.

Repertoires were generated with immunoSEQ multiplex PCR, while TCRdb's copy carries only in-frame clones and drops some. The sample includes over 100,000 clones, approximately 90% of them seen just once. The sequencing used peripheral blood, collected from a patient treated with radiotherapy plus ipilimumab. The receptor's source is a human donor with non-small cell lung cancer that progressed on radiotherapy plus ipilimumab. This chain links TRBV18 with TRBJ2-1; tentative D call: TRBD2 (5 bases). The CDR3, as DNA: TGTGCCAGCTCACCACCTAGTAGGCCCGGGGATGAGCAGTTCTTC. It specifies CASSPPSRPGDEQFF. Full variable domain (remainder filled in from reference TRBV18 and TRBJ2-1): NAGVMQNPRHLVRRRGQEARLRCSPMKGHSHVYWYRQLPEEGLKFMVYLQKENIIDESGMPKERFSAEFPKEGPSILRIQQVVRGDSAAYFCASSPPSRPGDEQFFGPGTRLTVL.